Reported below is one T cell receptor beta chain. What it recognizes is unknown. Assay: immunoSEQ multiplex PCR; the TCRdb copy retains only in-frame clones and omits some. The sample shows some 660,000 clones, around three quarters of them seen only once. This sample is part of a study of shared clonotypes between healthy human individuals. At the level of the study: Researchers assigned three CD4 naive, three CD4 memory, two CD8 naive and one CD8 memory plate to each donor. Regarding the study as a whole: In several donors, roughly 5.2% of naive CD4 clonotypes appeared in common.

This TCR came from a woman under 40 in good health. The specimen sequenced was memory CD4+ T cells sorted from blood. As for subset: CD45RA-negative fraction.

The CDR3 is CASSLVAGAGEETQYF. CDR3 DNA: TGCGCCAGCAGCTTGGTAGCGGGAGCTGGAGAAGAGACCCAGTACTTC. The chain recombines TRBV5-1 with TRBJ2-5; 9 positions agree with TRBD2. Germline trimming cut 0 bases from V and 3 bases from J; bases unmatched to any gene: 6. The germline V gene encodes CDR1 SGHRS and CDR2 YFSETQ. The CDR3 covers 16 residues.